This TCR beta chain was captured by sequencing in a study of multiple sclerosis patients with progressive multifocal leukoencephalopathy. Study findings and constraints: The findings' link to JC virus versus immunocompromise remained uncertain. No common TRBV or TRBJ usage or pairing appeared at PML.

Stated time point: time of PML onset. Profiling relied on immunoSEQ multiplex PCR, and the TCRdb table lists in-frame clones only, not all of them. The sample records 25,000 to 30,000 clones, more than 70% being singletons. The CDR3 contains 15 residues. The trim removed 4 bases at V and 6 bases at J, leaving 8 bases unmatched. Germline V gene sequence: CDR1 SGHTA, CDR2 FQGNSA. On this clone itself: Its specificity is not known.

Sample: PBMCs, taken from a patient treated with natalizumab. The sequence derives from a woman in her 30s with progressive multifocal leukoencephalopathy. The chain employs TRBV7-2 and TRBJ2-2, with 7 nucleotides matching TRBD2. The CDR3 bases are TGTGCCAGCAGCTCGAGGACTAGAGGCTCCGGGGAGCTGTTTTTT. Translating gives CASSSRTRGSGELFF.